What follows are 17 T cell receptor beta chains derived from one specimen sequenced in a study of Ad26.COV2.S vaccination and SARS-CoV-2 variants. Treatment noted: some 20 received Ad26.COV2.S at low or high dose, single or two shots; 5 received placebo; per-sample allocation not given. It was on day 63 after the first vaccine or placebo injection that samples were taken. The table came from immunoSEQ multiplex PCR; TCRdb's copy has only in-frame clones and leaves some out. This repertoire shows about 370,000 clones, around nine tenths found once; its top ten account for under 4%. The sequencing here drew on peripheral blood, taken in a trial of Ad26.COV2.S vaccine versus placebo. The source is a person aged 18-65 years who received the Ad26.COV2.S COVID-19 vaccine or a placebo.

In its sample, this clone was seen once. V gene TRBV30 combines with J gene TRBJ2-2; D unresolved. Germline loops: CDR1 GTSNPN, CDR2 SVGIG (reference sequence). V gave up 2 bases and J gave up 1 base, with 8 bases separating them. The CDR3 has 14 residues. The CDR3 DNA is TGTGCCTGGAGTTTACATAGGAACACCGGGGAGCTGTTTTTT. It encodes CAWSLHRNTGELFF.

V gene TRBV19 combines with J gene TRBJ2-7, with TRBD1 matching over 8 bases. The V segment lost 4 bases and the J segment 2 bases; nucleotides outside the gene matches: 10. Germline V gives CDR1 LNHDA, CDR2 SQIVND (reference sequence). CDR3 size: 16 residues. The CDR3 bases are TGTGCCAGTAGTACCCTTTGGACAGGGAATACCTACGAGCAGTACTTC. Encoded protein: CASSTLWTGNTYEQYF.

This rearrangement joins TRBV11-2 to TRBJ1-1, with D maybe TRBD1 (5 bases). The V end lost 8 bases, the J end lost 2 bases, and 12 bases lay between the germline ends. This CDR3 has 13 amino acids. Germline values: CDR1 SGHAT, CDR2 FQNNGV. The CDR3: CASAGGKNTEAFF. The CDR3 DNA reads as TGTGCCAGCGCCGGGGGAAAAAACACTGAAGCTTTCTTT.

This clone was recorded once. The rearrangement links TRBV5-5 to TRBJ2-7; D is undetermined. V gave up 3 bases and J gave up 2 bases, with 15 bases separating them. The germline V gene has CDR1 SGHKS and CDR2 YYEKEE (reference sequence). The length of the CDR3 is 15 residues. CDR3 sequence: CASSSPGSFAYEQYF. In DNA, the CDR3 is TGTGCCAGCAGCTCCCCCGGGTCGTTCGCCTACGAGCAGTACTTC.

The J gene is TRBJ1-2, the V gene TRBV7-7; the D is unclear. With 10 bases removed from V and 0 bases from J, the gap between germline ends came to 12 bases. CDR3 length: 13 amino acids. Germline assignment: CDR1 SSHAT and CDR2 FNYEAQ (reference sequence). The CDR3: CANSYKTNYGYTF. The DNA for the CDR3 is TGTGCCAACTCCTACAAGACTAACTATGGCTACACCTTC. The variable domain in full, completed from reference TRBV7-7 and TRBJ1-2, reads GAGVSQSPRYKVTKRGQDVTLRCDPISSHATLYWYQQALGQGPEFLTYFNYEAQPDKSGLPSDRFSAERPEGSISTLTIQRTEQRDSAMYRCANSYKTNYGYTFGSGTRLTVV.

The chain carries TRBV5-4 and TRBJ2-2; TRBD2 might be the D (5 bases). The length of the CDR3 is 16 residues. CDR1 is SGHNT and CDR2 is YYREEE in the germline V gene (reference sequence). Trimming removed 5 bases at V and 0 bases at J, with 14 bases between. The DNA of the CDR3 is TGTGCCAGCAGGCGGGCGGAGGCTTCGAACACCGGGGAGCTGTTTTTT. Protein: CASRRAEASNTGELFF.

V is TRBV10-2 and J is TRBJ2-7, with a tentative D call TRBD2 (6 bases). The V gene's germline CDR1 is WSHSY and CDR2 SAAADI. There are 14 residues in the CDR3. Trimming removed 6 bases from V and 0 bases from J, with 12 bases in between. This chain's CDR3 is CASRGGTVSYEQYF. As DNA, the CDR3 is TGCGCCAGCAGGGGGGGTACAGTCTCCTACGAGCAGTACTTC.

The chain links TRBV2 to TRBJ1-1; a possible D gene is TRBD1 (6 bases). Germline CDR1 SNHLY, CDR2 FYNNEI. The V end lost 7 bases, the J end lost 1 base, and 10 bases lay between the germline ends. There are 13 residues in the CDR3. The CDR3 loop is CASKWTANTEAFF. The CDR3 DNA sequence: TGTGCCAGCAAGTGGACAGCGAACACTGAAGCTTTCTTT.

The chain has TRBV7-9 and TRBJ1-4; maybe TRBD1 (6 bases). In germline, CDR1 is SEHNR, CDR2 FQNEAQ (reference sequence). The germline V and J ends were trimmed by 6 bases and 2 bases, with 10 bases remaining between them. CDR3 length: 14 amino acids. The CDR3 bases are TGTGCCAGCAGTAGAGGGGGTACTAATGAAAAACTGTTTTTT. It yields the protein CASSRGGTNEKLFF. The whole variable domain, filled in from reference TRBV7-9 and TRBJ1-4, reads DTGVSQNPRHKITKRGQNVTFRCDPISEHNRLYWYRQTLGQGPEFLTYFQNEAQLEKSRLLSDRFSAERPKGSFSTLEIQRTEQGDSAMYLCASSRGGTNEKLFFGSGTQLSVL.

The rearrangement links TRBV7-8 to TRBJ2-7, with 13 bases matching TRBD2. Germline V gene data show CDR1 as SGHVS and CDR2 as FQNEAQ. V lost 5 bases and J lost 1; bases outside the gene matches: 5. The CDR3 contains 16 residues. CDR3 region: CASSPRTSGGSYEQYF. For the CDR3, the DNA is TGTGCCAGCAGCCCGCGGACTAGCGGGGGTTCCTACGAGCAGTACTTC.

J is TRBJ2-7 and V is TRBV6-6; D remains ambiguous. Per the germline V gene, CDR1 is MNHNY and CDR2 is SVGAGI (reference sequence). V was clipped by 8 bases and J by 12 bases, with 14 bases between them. The CDR3 consists of 10 residues. The CDR3 is CASGENIPYF. The CDR3 bases are TGTGCCAGCGGGGAAAATATTCCGTACTTC.

V gene TRBV27 combines with J gene TRBJ2-3; no firm D call. In germline, CDR1 is MNHEY, CDR2 SMNVEV (reference sequence). V lost 3 bases and J 3 bases, leaving 10 bases between the germline ends. The length of the CDR3 is 14 residues. CDR3 protein: CASSFLGATDTQYF. The DNA for the CDR3 is TGTGCCAGCAGTTTTCTGGGTGCGACAGATACGCAGTATTTT.

The V gene is TRBV5-1, the J gene TRBJ1-2; a weak D match, TRBD1 (6 bases). V lost 0 bases and J 7 bases, leaving 19 bases between the germline ends. Germline V gives CDR1 SGHRS, CDR2 YFSETQ. This CDR3 is 16 amino acids long. CDR3 loop: CASSLEQGVGPGGYTF. CDR3 DNA sequence: TGCGCCAGCAGCTTGGAACAGGGTGTGGGGCCGGGTGGCTACACCTTC.

The sample holds one count of this clone. J is TRBJ2-7 and V is TRBV10-3; maybe TRBD2 (6 bases). Germline CDR1 is ENHRY and CDR2 is SYGVKD. Deletions cut 10 bases from V and 2 bases from J, with 27 bases between. CDR3 length: 17 residues. The CDR3 is CATRKNPGLLFPYEQYF. CDR3 nucleotides: TGTGCCACCAGGAAAAACCCGGGACTCCTATTTCCCTACGAGCAGTACTTC.

The CDR3 DNA reads TGTGCCTGGAAGTTGGCAGGTTCTAATTCACCCCTCCACTTT. Its translation is CAWKLAGSNSPLHF. The gene calls are TRBV30 and TRBJ1-6; D call uncertain. Germline CDR1 and CDR2: GTSNPN and SVGIG (reference sequence). V lost 4 bases to trimming and J lost 6 bases, with 13 bases between them. The CDR3 length is 14 residues.

The rearrangement links TRBV2 to TRBJ2-1; D perhaps matches TRBD1 (5 bases). The germline V and J ends were trimmed by 8 bases and 1 base, with 12 bases remaining between them. CDR3 length: 14 residues. Looked up from germline, CDR1 is SNHLY and CDR2 is FYNNEI. The CDR3 loop is CASWWGTSYNEQFF. The CDR3 DNA reads TGTGCCAGCTGGTGGGGCACTTCCTACAATGAGCAGTTCTTC.

The chain employs TRBV18 and TRBJ2-3; 13 bases fit TRBD2. Trimming took 2 bases from V and 2 from J; bases not matched to a gene: 7. This CDR3 has 18 residues. Per the germline V gene, CDR1 is KGHSH and CDR2 is LQKENI. CDR3 amino acids: CASSPTSGGARFTDTQYF. Written as DNA, the CDR3 is TGTGCCAGCTCACCAACTAGCGGGGGGGCCCGATTCACAGATACGCAGTATTTT.